Listed below are T cell receptor beta chains from one sample, sequenced in a study of shared clonotypes between healthy human individuals. Some clones are missing from TCRdb's copy, which holds only in-frame ones; the method was immunoSEQ multiplex PCR. Counted here are a few million clones, around 95% occurring once; the ten biggest clones make up about 0.13%. Sequencing input: naive CD4+ T cells sorted from blood. Receptor source: a young man in good health. The CDR3 runs from the conserved cysteine through the conserved F or W.

J: TRBJ1-5; V: TRBV5-8; CDR3: CATPSKRGQPQHF
J: TRBJ1-1; V: TRBV7-9; CDR3: CASSLTGVNTEAFF
J: TRBJ2-7; V: TRBV4-1; CDR3: CASSRAGGSYEQYF
J: TRBJ2-2; V: TRBV7-2; CDR3: CASSFKDGSNTGELFF
J: TRBJ2-7; V: TRBV6-5; CDR3: CASSYSDRGLSYEQYF
J: TRBJ1-2; V: TRBV6-1; CDR3: CASSERTVYGYTF
J: TRBJ2-5; V: TRBV28; CDR3: CASSLRAGGIETQYF
J: TRBJ1-5; V: TRBV16; CDR3: CASSQSGTYNQPQHF
J: TRBJ2-2; V: TRBV19; CDR3: CASSPGREVTGELFF
J: TRBJ2-2; V: TRBV9; CDR3: CASSTSGRITGELFF
J: TRBJ2-5; V: TRBV7-2; CDR3: CASSTSPWGTQETQYF
J: TRBJ1-5; V: TRBV28; CDR3: CASTETGRNQPQHF
J: TRBJ1-2; V: TRBV11-2; CDR3: CASSPGTGLGYGYTF
J: TRBJ1-2; V: TRBV5-4; CDR3: CASSPDVTYGYTF
J: TRBJ2-1; V: TRBV10-3; CDR3: CAIRPSGDNEQFF
J: TRBJ2-1; V: TRBV2; CDR3: CASSNEAGSYNEQFF
J: TRBJ2-1; V: TRBV5-5; CDR3: CASSLGDRDHNEQFF
J: TRBJ2-2; V: TRBV5-4; CDR3: CASSWGLAMGPGELFF
J: TRBJ2-2; V: TRBV2; CDR3: CASIRESNTGELFF
J: TRBJ2-5; V: TRBV2; CDR3: CASGRAGAAETQYF
J: TRBJ2-7; V: TRBV1; CDR3: CTSRTSRGSHEQYF
J: TRBJ2-2; V: TRBV11-2; CDR3: CASSLDRLVGSNTGELFF
J: TRBJ1-5; V: TRBV10-2; CDR3: CASRKAQGNNQPQHF
J: TRBJ2-1; V: TRBV7-3; CDR3: CASSKSGSSYNEQFF